This T cell receptor beta chain was captured by sequencing in a study of control samples from healthy donors and cancer patients. The protocol was immunoSEQ multiplex PCR, while the TCRdb copy is restricted to in-frame clones and leaves out a portion. The profile shows 350,000 to 450,000 clones, around 90% of them singletons. The CDR3 length is 17 residues. The germline V gene has CDR1 SGHTA and CDR2 FQGTGA. V lost 4 bases and J lost 0, with 18 bases in between. The chain uses TRBV7-3 and TRBJ1-1, with D perhaps matching TRBD1 (6 bases). The sample consisted of PBMCs. This TCR was sampled from a man in his forties with head and neck cancer. For the CDR3, the DNA is TGTGCCAGCAGCTCAACAGGGATAAGGGGTATGAACACTGAAGCTTTCTTT. It yields the protein CASSSTGIRGMNTEAFF.